Listed below are T cell receptor beta chains from one sample, sequenced in a study of cytomegalovirus exposure and HLA in healthy donors. Clones were read by immunoSEQ multiplex PCR, and TCRdb kept only the in-frame ones, dropping some. This sample's table has 130,000 or so clones. Sequenced material: PBMCs. All receptors come from a woman in her forties in good health and CMV-seropositive. Both conserved end residues are part of each CDR3. A D gene is named only where the DNA matches it firmly.

>-|TRBJ1-1|TRBV6-5
TGTGCCAGCAGTTACTCCCAGAACACTGAAGCTTTCTTT
CASSYSQNTEAFF
>-|TRBJ2-5|TRBV7-9
TGTGCCAGCAGCATTGGGACACCGTACCAAGAGACCCAGTACTTC
CASSIGTPYQETQYF
>-|TRBJ1-1|TRBV5-4
TGTGCCAGCAGCCGACCGGCGGGGGGCGCCACTGAAGCTTTCTTT
CASSRPAGGATEAFF
>-|TRBJ2-1|TRBV14
TGTGCCAGCAGCCAAGATTTCGGACTTGACGCCAATGAGCAGTTCTTC
CASSQDFGLDANEQFF
>TRBD2|TRBJ2-1|TRBV11-3
TGTGCCAGCAGCTCGGACTCACTAGCGGGACGCAATGAGCAGTTCTTC
CASSSDSLAGRNEQFF
>-|TRBJ2-4|TRBV18
TGTGCCAGCTCACCACCCGCCAGGGCGGGGAACATTCAGTACTTC
CASSPPARAGNIQYF
>-|TRBJ2-7|TRBV5-5
TGTGCCAGCAGCTATACGGGTGGAAACGAGCAGTACTTC
CASSYTGGNEQYF
>TRBD2|TRBJ2-5|TRBV15
TGTGCCACCAGCAGAGATCTGGCGGGAGGAGAGACCCAGTACTTC
CATSRDLAGGETQYF
>TRBD2|TRBJ2-1|TRBV7-3
TGTGCCAGCAGCTCGGGACTACCCTTGGGCTACAATGAGCAGTTCTTC
CASSSGLPLGYNEQFF
>-|TRBJ2-1|TRBV7-3
TGTGCCAGCAGCTTAAACAACCCTAGTGAGCAGTTCTTC
CASSLNNPSEQFF
>TRBD2|TRBJ2-7|TRBV19
TGTGCCAGTAGGGAGGGACTAACCTACGAGCAGTACTTC
CASREGLTYEQYF
>-|TRBJ2-7|TRBV27
TGTGCCAGCAGTTTAACCACTAGCAGCTACGAGCAGTACTTC
CASSLTTSSYEQYF
>-|TRBJ2-5|TRBV15
TGTGCCACCAGCCTTAGCCTAGTTGAGACCCAGTACTTC
CATSLSLVETQYF
>TRBD2|TRBJ2-3|TRBV27
TGTGCCAGCAGCTCCGTAGCGGGAGGCACCTCTAGCACAGATATGCAGTATTTT
CASSSVAGGTSSTDMQYF
>TRBD2|TRBJ2-1|TRBV5-6
TGTGCCAGCAGCGCCGAGAGCGGGAGCATATACAATGAGCAGTTCTTC
CASSAESGSIYNEQFF
>TRBD1|TRBJ2-7|TRBV30
TGTGCCTGGAGTGTAGGTAGGGGGCACTACGAGCAGTACTTC
CAWSVGRGHYEQYF
>TRBD1|TRBJ2-7|TRBV28
TGTGCCAGCAGTCCTAAATACAGGGGACACGAGCAGTACTTC
CASSPKYRGHEQYF
>-|TRBJ2-2|TRBV19
TGTGCCAGTAGCTTTTATGGAGACACCGGGGAGCTGTTTTTT
CASSFYGDTGELFF
>TRBD1|TRBJ2-3|TRBV28
TGTGCCAGCAGTTCCCCCGGGACAGGGCCGGCAGATACGCAGTATTTT
CASSSPGTGPADTQYF
>-|TRBJ2-5|TRBV5-4
TGTGCCAGCTCCCTTGGTGGCCTAGGAGAGACCCAGTACTTC
CASSLGGLGETQYF
>-|TRBJ1-3|TRBV29-1
TGCAGCGCTTTACAGGGATCTGGAAACACCATATATTTT
CSALQGSGNTIYF
>-|TRBJ2-7|TRBV5-4
TGTGCCAGCAGCTTGGGTGGGGACTCGAGCTACGAGCAGTACTTC
CASSLGGDSSYEQYF
>-|TRBJ2-3|TRBV7-9
TGTGCCAGCAGCTTAGCGGGACTTAGTGTAGATACGCAGTATTTT
CASSLAGLSVDTQYF
>-|TRBJ1-3|TRBV6-5
TGTGCCAGCAGCGCGGGGGGAAACACCATATATTTT
CASSAGGNTIYF
>-|TRBJ2-5|TRBV18
TGTGCCAGCTCACCAGAGGGAATAGCGGAAGAGACCCAGTACTTC
CASSPEGIAEETQYF
>-|TRBJ1-6|TRBV6-5
TGTGCCAGCAGTTACTCGATCGCCGGGATTGGGTCACCCCTCCACTTT
CASSYSIAGIGSPLHF
>TRBD1|TRBJ1-2|TRBV7-9
TGTGCCAGCAGCTTAGCCGGGACAGTTCGCTATGGCTACACCTTC
CASSLAGTVRYGYTF
>TRBD1|TRBJ2-5|TRBV7-6
TGTGCCAGCAGCTTAGGAGGGACAGGAACTCAAGAGACCCAGTACTTC
CASSLGGTGTQETQYF
>-|TRBJ2-1|TRBV5-4
TGTGCCAGCAGCTTACTCTACAATGAGCAGTTCTTC
CASSLLYNEQFF
>TRBD1|TRBJ1-2|TRBV5-8
TGTGCCAGCAGCCCGGAGACAGGGGTCGGTGGCTACACCTTC
CASSPETGVGGYTF
>-|TRBJ2-7|TRBV7-3
TGTGCCAGCAGCTTAAATAGCGGCTCCTACGAGCAGTACTTC
CASSLNSGSYEQYF
>TRBD1|TRBJ1-3|TRBV6-6
TGTGCCAGCAGTTACTCGGGACAGGGTATGGGGGGCACCATATATTTT
CASSYSGQGMGGTIYF
>-|TRBJ2-2|TRBV2
TGTGCCATTCCGGGACAAAAGAACACCGGGGAGCTGTTTTTT
CAIPGQKNTGELFF
>TRBD1|TRBJ1-4|TRBV7-8
TGTGCCAGCAGCCTTAGGGGAATCGGGACAGGGAACGAAAAACTGTTTTTT
CASSLRGIGTGNEKLFF
>-|TRBJ1-4|TRBV28
TGTGCCAGCAGCTCTCGAAGGGGTACGTCAACTAATGAAAAACTGTTTTTT
CASSSRRGTSTNEKLFF
>-|TRBJ1-6|TRBV10-1
TGCGCCAGCAGTGAGGACAGGAATTCACCCCTCCACTTT
CASSEDRNSPLHF
>TRBD2|TRBJ2-3|TRBV5-1
TGCGCCAGCAGCCCACGGCGCCAGCGGGACTCGACAGATACGCAGTATTTT
CASSPRRQRDSTDTQYF
>TRBD2|TRBJ2-1|TRBV11-1
TGTGCCAGCAGCCCGACAGGAGGGGGACTAGCGGGAAATGAGCAGTTCTTC
CASSPTGGGLAGNEQFF
>TRBD1|TRBJ2-2|TRBV7-6
TGTGCCAGCAGCTTAGCAGGGACAGGAAGCACCGGGGAGCTGTTTTTT
CASSLAGTGSTGELFF
>TRBD2|TRBJ2-7|TRBV7-9
TGTGCCCTAGAGGGGAGCGGGAGTTACGAGCAGTACTTC
CALEGSGSYEQYF
>-|TRBJ1-2|TRBV9
TGTGCCAGCAGCGTAGTTCCCGGTTCTAACTATGGCTACACCTTC
CASSVVPGSNYGYTF
>-|TRBJ2-6|TRBV5-4
TGTGCCAGCAGCTTGTGGGGCGCTGGGGCCAACGTCCTGACTTTC
CASSLWGAGANVLTF
>TRBD1|TRBJ2-7|TRBV27
TGTGCCAGCAGTTTTATAGGGGACAGGGTTTACGAGCAGTACTTC
CASSFIGDRVYEQYF
>TRBD1|TRBJ1-2|TRBV25-1
TGTGCCAGCAGTGTACAGGGGGCTGCTGGCTACACCTTC
CASSVQGAAGYTF
>TRBD2|TRBJ2-1|TRBV7-9
TGTGCCAGCAGCTCGGGACTAGCGGGAGTGAATGAGCAGTTCTTC
CASSSGLAGVNEQFF
>-|TRBJ2-7|TRBV19
TGTGCCAGTAGTATAGATCTAGCCCGGGACGAGCAGTACTTC
CASSIDLARDEQYF
>TRBD2|TRBJ2-7|TRBV11-2
TGTGCCAGCAGCCCCTCTAGCGGGAGGGCAAACGAGCAGTACTTC
CASSPSSGRANEQYF
>TRBD1|TRBJ2-7|TRBV7-2
TGTGCCACTGATAGACAGGGAAGCGAGCAGTACTTC
CATDRQGSEQYF
>-|TRBJ2-7|TRBV29-1
TGCAGCGTTGAATTGACAGGACTGGTGCAGTACTTC
CSVELTGLVQYF
>-|TRBJ1-2|TRBV5-4
TGTGCCAGCAGCCCCCCGGACAGTGAAAACTATGGCTACACCTTC
CASSPPDSENYGYTF
>TRBD2|TRBJ2-2|TRBV5-1
TGCGCCAGCAGCACGACTAGCGGGAGTCCCACGGAGCTGTTTTTT
CASSTTSGSPTELFF
>TRBD1|TRBJ2-2|TRBV5-8
TGTGCCAGCAGCTCCAGGGGGCGGGAGCTGTTTTTT
CASSSRGRELFF
>TRBD2|TRBJ2-1|TRBV11-3
TGTGCCAGCAGCTCGAAAACTAGCGGGATCTACAATGAGCAGTTCTTC
CASSSKTSGIYNEQFF